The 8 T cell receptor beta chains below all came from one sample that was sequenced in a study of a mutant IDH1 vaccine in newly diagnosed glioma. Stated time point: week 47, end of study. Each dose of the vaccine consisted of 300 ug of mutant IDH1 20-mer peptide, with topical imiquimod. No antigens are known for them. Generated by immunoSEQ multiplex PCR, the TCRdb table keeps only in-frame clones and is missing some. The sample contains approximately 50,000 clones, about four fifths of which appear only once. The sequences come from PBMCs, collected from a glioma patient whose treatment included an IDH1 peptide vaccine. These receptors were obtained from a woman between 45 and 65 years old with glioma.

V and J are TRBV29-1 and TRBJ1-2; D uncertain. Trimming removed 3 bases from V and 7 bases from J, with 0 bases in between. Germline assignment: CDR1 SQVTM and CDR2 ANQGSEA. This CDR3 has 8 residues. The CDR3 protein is CSVDGYTF. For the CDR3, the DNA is TGCAGCGTTGATGGCTACACCTTC.

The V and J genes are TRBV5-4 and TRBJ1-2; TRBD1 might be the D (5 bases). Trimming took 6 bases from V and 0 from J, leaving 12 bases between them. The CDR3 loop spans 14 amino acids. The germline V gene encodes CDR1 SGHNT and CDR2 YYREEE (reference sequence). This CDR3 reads CASTPRGANYGYTF. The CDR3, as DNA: TGTGCCAGCACCCCGAGAGGGGCTAACTATGGCTACACCTTC.

This CDR3 is CASSQGGGVYEQYF. DNA of the CDR3: TGTGCCAGCAGCCAAGGTGGAGGGGTCTACGAGCAGTACTTC. This sequence joins TRBV14 and TRBJ2-7; a possible D gene is TRBD2 (6 bases). This CDR3 is built from 14 residues. The V end lost 1 base, the J end lost 3 bases, and 10 bases lay between the germline ends. The V gene's germline CDR1 is SGHDN and CDR2 FVKESK.

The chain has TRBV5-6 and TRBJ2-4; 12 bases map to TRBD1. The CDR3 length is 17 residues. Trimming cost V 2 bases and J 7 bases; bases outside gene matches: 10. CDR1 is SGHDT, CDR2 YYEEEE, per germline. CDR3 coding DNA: TGTGCCAGCAGCTTCTACGGGACAGGGGGCTTTGGGAACATTCAGTACTTC. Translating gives CASSFYGTGGFGNIQYF.

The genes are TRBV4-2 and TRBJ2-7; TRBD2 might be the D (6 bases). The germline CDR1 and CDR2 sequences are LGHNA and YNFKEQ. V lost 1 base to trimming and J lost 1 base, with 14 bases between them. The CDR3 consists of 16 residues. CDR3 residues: CASSQGGPGDSYEQYF. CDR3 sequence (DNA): TGTGCCAGCAGCCAAGGGGGTCCGGGGGATTCCTACGAGCAGTACTTC.

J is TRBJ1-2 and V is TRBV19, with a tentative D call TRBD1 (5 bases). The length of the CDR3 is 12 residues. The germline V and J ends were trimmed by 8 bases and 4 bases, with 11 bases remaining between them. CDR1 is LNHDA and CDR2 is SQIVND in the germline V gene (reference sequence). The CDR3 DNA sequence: TGTGCCAGTCAAACGGGGGGCTATGGCTACACCTTC. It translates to CASQTGGYGYTF.

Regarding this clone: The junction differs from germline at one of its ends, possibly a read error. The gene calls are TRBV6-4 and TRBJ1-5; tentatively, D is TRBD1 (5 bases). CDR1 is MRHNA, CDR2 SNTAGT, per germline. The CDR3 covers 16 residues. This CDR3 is CTSSDVKGATNQPQHF. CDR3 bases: TGTACCAGCTCTGATGTGAAAGGGGCAACCAATCAGCCCCAGCATTTT.

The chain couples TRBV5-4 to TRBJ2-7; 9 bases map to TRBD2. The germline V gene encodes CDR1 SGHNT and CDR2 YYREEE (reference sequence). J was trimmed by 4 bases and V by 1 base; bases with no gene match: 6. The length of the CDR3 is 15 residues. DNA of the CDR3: TGTGCCAGCAGCTTGTCGGCGGGGGGGCTGTACGAGCAGTACTTC. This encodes CASSLSAGGLYEQYF.